What follows describes a single T cell receptor beta chain. It has no known antigen specificity. Per-base qualities were not stored, and no clone one base away is much larger. The same CDR3 can be traced to other DNA sequences in this sample. The data were taken from a study of cytomegalovirus exposure and HLA in healthy donors (dated by TCRdb to the late 2010s). Background for the entire study: An earlier analysis of roughly 500 of the donors reported about 250 Gb of sequence data and approximately 110 million unique TCR beta sequences from about 200 million T cells. About 300 gigabases of sequencing data and tens of millions of unique TCR sequences were included in an early release covering 500 to 750 HLA-typed donors. Of the roughly 420 genotyped donors, 75% to 85% were placed in the genetic ancestry cluster associated with self-reported Caucasian donors. The study was designed to test whether signatures of past pathogen exposure could be identified by cataloging public T cell receptors. The study used immunosequencing to profile the T cell repertoires of several hundred subjects and linked those repertoires to cytomegalovirus serostatus. In addition to the first cohort of several hundred subjects, a separate validation cohort of 120 different subjects was used. To predict cytomegalovirus infection status, the study brought together high-throughput TCR immunosequencing, statistical association of individual TCRs with disease status, and machine learning. To study patterns of TCR occurrence, a later analysis re-analyzed previously published TCR beta repertoires from 600 to 750 donors and added high-resolution HLA genotyping. Rather than drawing on any new phenotypic data, the later analysis identified candidate immune exposures from TCR beta sequences and the way those sequences occurred across donors. To decide whether each TCR beta V gene segment behaved as functional or pseudogenic, an earlier analysis of some 580 of the donors relied on high-throughput TCR beta sequencing. Donor age, sex, ethnicity and CMV serostatus were compiled together with the repertoire data. A later genetic analysis took genome-wide SNP genotypes for about 55% of the roughly 670 donors and used that subset as a discovery cohort. Every discovery cohort repertoire had been produced on one sequencing platform. Both class I and class II loci were covered by HLA typing, at four-digit resolution. The number of typed donors differed by locus: about 620-630 for A, B, C, DRB1 and DQB1; some 540 for DQA1; about 600 for DPA1; and some 430 for DPB1. Roughly 5 DR-DQ haplotypes were handled as single units for association and clustering, since linkage in the cohort was strong. Among approximately 370 genotyped donors of the cohort, an average of around 220,000 unique TCR beta nucleotide sequences was sequenced per donor, of which 15% to 20% were non-productive.

Summary of the overall study and its limitations: In this cohort, only TCR beta chains were sequenced, and detectable features were limited by the absence of alpha or paired-chain data. Because some donors lacked HLA typing at each locus, the association tests relied only on the typed subset. Three of the identified cytomegalovirus-associated TCR beta chains were confirmed in vitro to be specific for cytomegalovirus antigens. The classifier was reported to diagnose cytomegalovirus status with high specificity and sensitivity in both the original cohort and the validation cohort. The earlier analysis of nearly 600 of the donors excluded some 16 rarely observed V segments, including chromosome 9 orphons, because counts were too low. A total of some 180 TCR beta chains were listed by the study as associated with cytomegalovirus. When HLA alleles, especially DR and DQ, strongly co-occurred, TCR associations were difficult to assign to individual alleles. Linkage disequilibrium might explain the correlated functional status among segregating V segments, but an unknown experimental factor could not be excluded. Across donors, most TCR sequences were observed very rarely, whereas some public TCRs were present in many individuals. A group of highly shared sequence variants was considered likely to be a technical artifact of the sequencing pipeline. An association between a missense DCLRE1C variant and V-gene and J-gene trimming of TCR beta chains was found in a later genetic analysis and replicated in an independent cohort. In a later analysis, the rate of TCR association differed among HLA loci, with DRB1 alleles having the most associated TCRs and HLA-C alleles having the fewest. According to a later genetic analysis, donors in an Asian-associated ancestry cluster had fewer N-insertions in productive TCRs than the roughly 700-donor mean. The presence/absence analyses assumed that sequencing depth was roughly uniform across donors, and that assumption may not be true. In a later analysis, some 18,000 TCR beta sequences were associated with specific HLA alleles at a false discovery rate of 0.05. The authors suggested that the approach could potentially be generalized to other disease states and immunological phenotypes. Some IMGT-functional V segments, including TRBV6-2 and TRBV6-3, could not be told apart with the 87-base-pair reads, so those segments were excluded. In an earlier analysis of 587 of the donors, most TCR beta V segments appeared in productive rearrangements about 90% or about 30% of the time, broadly matching IMGT annotations. A later analysis found that most CMV-associated TCR beta chains appeared HLA-restricted, with HLA associations seemingly driven largely by CMV exposure. In a later analysis, several top co-occurrence clusters were reported to appear linked to parvovirus B19, influenza, CMV and Epstein-Barr virus. A further reported finding was that TCR beta sequences accurately predicted the HLA-A and HLA-B alleles for most subjects in the first cohort. In a later analysis, HLA-associated TCR beta chains were found to be more clonally expanded and to have lower generation probabilities than equally common non-associated chains. Immune exposure information for the cohort was limited to CMV serostatus.

The library was prepared using the immunoSEQ multiplex PCR assay. For the multiplex PCR, a mixture combining 60 forward primers for TCR Vbeta segments and 13 reverse primers for TCR Jbeta segments was used. Amplification of the CDR3 region of rearranged TCR beta genes was performed with a multiplex PCR assay on genomic DNA. The Illumina HiSeq System was used to sequence the amplified TCR beta libraries as 87-base-pair reads. Per the authors' processing: Across the 670 or so repertoires, a later analysis counted tens of millions of unique TCR beta chains, roughly 11 million of which were shared by at least two donors. Raw reads were error-corrected and collapsed into unique sequences by a nearest-neighbor algorithm in which closely related sequences were merged to remove PCR and sequencing errors. CDR3 sequences were aligned to IMGT reference sequences to assign V, D and J gene segments. Each retained sequence needed at least a six-nucleotide match to both a V gene segment and a J gene segment. Rearrangements were classified as productive when the CDR3 lacked stop codons and remained in frame with V and J, and all other rearrangements were classified as non-productive. Following IMGT convention, CDR3 was defined as the stretch from the second conserved V-encoded cysteine to the conserved J-encoded phenylalanine. Sequences without an unambiguous match to a single V gene segment were excluded from the earlier analysis of about 600 of the donors. An earlier analysis of 500 to 700 of the donors classified V segments as functional when productive rearrangements were above 56.7% and as segregating when the standard deviation between donors was above 5%. A statistical classification framework was developed to diagnose cytomegalovirus status using the catalog of TCR beta chain sequences. A later analysis assigned V and J genes by comparing TCR nucleotide sequences with IMGT/GENE-DB human TR gene sequences. The TCRdist pipeline was used in a later analysis to assign CDR3 sequences and most-parsimonious VDJ recombination scenarios. In a later analysis, every TCR beta chain was defined by the combination of its CDR3 amino acid sequence and its V-gene family, and reads without a unique V-gene family were dropped. As a way to deal with suspected cross-contamination and a sequencing artifact, a later analysis dropped under 600 nucleotide sequences that were highly shared and had low generation probability. For each public chain, a later analysis derived a clonal expansion index from normalized ranks of inferred template counts within each repertoire. A later analysis computed generation probabilities with a VDJ recombination model fitted to out-of-frame rearrangements, and checked the results against IGoR. In a later analysis, hypergeometric tests were used to score TCR-TCR, TCR-HLA and TCR-CMV co-occurrence, with a repertoire-size bias correction applied to TCR pairs. False discovery rates were estimated in a later analysis by permuting HLA or CMV assignments 20 times. In a later analysis, co-occurring TCRs were grouped using DBSCAN, and TCRdist sequence similarity was added for clustering within HLA-allele-positive subsets. Co-occurrence clustering excluded repertoires with fewer than 30,000 or more than 120,000 public chains, plus five with anomalous nucleotide sharing. Held by TCRdb, this immuneACCESS table contains in-frame sequences only and omits some clones. Under half of the omission traces to an unresolved V gene where checked; the cause of the rest is unknown. V, J and clone size are taken as reported in that table, and D and trimming were inferred from the DNA itself. This sample gives about 85,000 clones in total; about 80% of them show up just once. The ten most abundant clones make up approximately 23% of the sample.

From the cysteine up to the phenylalanine, the CDR3 has a length of 13 residues. Here the CDR3 DNA is all that survives: 39 bases in frame from base 1. Trimming takes 6 bases from V and 5 bases from J, and the germline ends sit 13 bases apart. The germline V gene (reference sequence) gives CDR1 as SEHNR and CDR2 as FQNEAQ. The cohort comprised hundreds of healthy bone marrow donors. At the time of sampling, every cohort member was nominally healthy, though immune exposures that went unrecorded were likely present. The donor was CMV seropositive and was included in the group of almost 300 seropositive cohort members. A peripheral blood sample was provided by each donor, and peripheral blood mononuclear cells were used for TCR beta sequencing. The Qiagen DNeasy Blood Extraction Kit was used to extract genomic DNA from the blood cell samples.

The rearranged chain carries TRBV7-9 and TRBJ1-2, with TRBD1 perhaps the D gene, on 6 matching bases. Sequenced input: PBMCs. The TCR was taken from a woman aged 45-60 years in good health and CMV-seropositive. The CDR3 region has the sequence CASRGGAGYGYTF. The DNA sequence is TGTGCCAGCAGAGGGGGGGCAGGGTATGGCTACACCTTC.